One and the same sample provided the 20 T cell receptor beta chains below, sequenced in a study of CD8 T cells in Susac syndrome. Reverse transcription of about 0.45 to 1 ug RNA used random hexamers. One entry per CDR3 protein results from TCRdb running MiXCR on the immunoSEQ multiplex PCR reads. The sample shows 95,000 to 150,000 distinct CDR3 sequences, around 94% of them seen only once. Sequencing used CD8+ T cells from PBMCs. All receptors come from a human donor with Susac syndrome.

This chain joins TRBV19 and TRBJ2-1, with 9 bases aligning to TRBD2. V lost 5 bases to trimming and J lost 4 bases; unmatched junction nucleotides: 3. Germline assignment: CDR1 LNHDA and CDR2 SQIVND (reference sequence). CDR3 length: 14 residues. CDR3 sequence (DNA): TGTGCCAGTAGTTCCCTAGCGGGGTACAATGAGCAGTTCTTC. Translation gives CASSSLAGYNEQFF.

The chain has TRBV4-3 and TRBJ2-3; 9 nucleotides line up with TRBD2. Germline V lookup: CDR1 LGHNA, CDR2 YSLEER. Trimming took 3 bases from V and 4 from J; bases not matched to a gene: 8. The CDR3 contains 16 residues. CDR3 nucleotide sequence: TGCGCCAGCAGCCATTACAGACTAGCGGTGCCAGATACGCAGTATTTT. Translation gives CASSHYRLAVPDTQYF.

V gene TRBV20-1 combines with J gene TRBJ2-7; 11 bases map to TRBD2. CDR1 is DFQATT, CDR2 SNEGSKA, per germline (reference sequence). This CDR3 comprises 14 residues. V lost 5 bases and J lost 3; bases outside the gene matches: 6. The CDR3 nucleotides are TGCAGTGCTGGATCCGGGACTAGCGGCTACGAGCAGTACTTC. This codes for CSAGSGTSGYEQYF.

The chain links TRBV6-4 to TRBJ2-3; the D is unclear. The germline gives CDR1 MRHNA, CDR2 SNTAGT. V lost 3 bases to trimming and J lost 4 bases, with 17 bases between them. CDR3 size: 16 residues. CDR3 protein: CASSEQGIDNPDTQYF. The CDR3 DNA reads as TGTGCCAGCAGTGAACAAGGGATAGATAATCCAGATACGCAGTATTTT.

The chain carries TRBV29-1 and TRBJ2-1, with 8 bases lining up with TRBD2. Trimming removed 7 bases from V and 5 bases from J; junction bases left unmatched: 7. CDR3 length: 13 amino acids. The germline gives CDR1 SQVTM, CDR2 ANQGSEA. CDR3: CSAEETSDNEQFF. CDR3 coding DNA: TGCAGCGCCGAAGAGACTAGCGACAATGAGCAGTTCTTC.

This chain links TRBV28 with TRBJ2-7; D unclear. The germline V gene has CDR1 MDHEN and CDR2 SYDVKM. V was cut by 8 bases and J by 4 bases, with 12 bases left in between. There are 12 residues in the CDR3. The CDR3 is CASESQIYEQYF. CDR3 DNA sequence: TGTGCCAGCGAGTCGCAGATTTACGAGCAGTACTTC.

The chain carries TRBV30 and TRBJ2-1, with 12 bases lining up with TRBD2. V lost 3 bases and J lost 10; bases outside the gene matches: 4. CDR1 and CDR2 (germline): GTSNPN, SVGIG (reference sequence). The CDR3 is made up of 13 amino acids. CDR3 in amino acids: CAWRTSGRREQFF. CDR3 DNA: TGTGCCTGGAGGACTAGCGGGAGAAGGGAGCAGTTCTTC.

The rearrangement joins TRBV11-2 to TRBJ2-1; 8 positions agree with TRBD2. CDR1 is SGHAT, CDR2 FQNNGV, per germline. CDR3 length: 13 amino acids. The trim removed 5 bases at V and 10 bases at J, leaving 7 bases unmatched. CDR3 in amino acids: CASSPAGVDEQFF. Written as DNA, the CDR3 is TGTGCCAGCAGCCCAGCGGGAGTTGACGAGCAGTTCTTC.

The V call is TRBV9, the J call TRBJ2-3; unclear D gene. CDR3 length: 13 amino acids. V was shortened by 3 bases and J by 1 base, with 6 bases between the two germline ends. Germline V gene data show CDR1 as SGDLS and CDR2 as YYNGEE. CDR3 nucleotides: TGTGCCAGCAGCGCGGAAGGCACAGATACGCAGTATTTT. Protein: CASSAEGTDTQYF.

The chain employs TRBV4-1 and TRBJ1-3, with D hard to call. The V gene's germline CDR1 is MGHRA and CDR2 YSYEKL. This CDR3 is 15 amino acids long. Trimming removed 4 bases from V and 4 bases from J, with 14 bases in between. CDR3 nucleotides: TGCGCCAGCAGCCCGACTGGCTCGTGGGGAAACACCATATATTTT. The encoded protein is CASSPTGSWGNTIYF.

The rearrangement joins TRBV19 to TRBJ2-1; weak D call: TRBD2 (5 bases). Germline values: CDR1 LNHDA, CDR2 SQIVND (reference sequence). CDR3 length: 13 residues. The ends were cut back, 4 bases at V and 7 bases at J, with 11 bases in the middle. The CDR3 loop reads CASSNLPGNEQFF. The CDR3, as DNA: TGTGCCAGTAGTAATCTACCGGGAAATGAGCAGTTCTTC.

The rearrangement joins TRBV6-5 to TRBJ1-1; D may be TRBD1 (6 bases). The CDR3 extends over 14 amino acids. Trimming took off 6 bases at V and 5 bases at J, with 16 bases between the two ends. From germline, CDR1 is MNHEY and CDR2 SVGAGI. The chain's CDR3 is CASRLRGAGTEAFF. Written as DNA, the CDR3 is TGTGCCAGCAGGCTCAGGGGCGCGGGGACTGAAGCTTTCTTT.

J is TRBJ1-6 and V is TRBV14, with D unclear. V lost 0 bases, J lost 2 bases, and 8 bases lay in between. Germline CDR1 SGHDN, CDR2 FVKESK. There are 16 residues in the CDR3. The CDR3 loop reads CASSQEGSPYNSPLHF. The CDR3 DNA follows: TGTGCCAGCAGCCAAGAGGGGTCCCCCTATAATTCACCCCTCCACTTT.

The genes are TRBV2 and TRBJ2-3; 8 bases map to TRBD2. The V and J ends lost 6 bases and 0 bases, in that order; junction bases with no gene match: 5. CDR3 length equals 15 residues. Germline V gene sequence: CDR1 SNHLY, CDR2 FYNNEI. The CDR3 reads CASSSTSGSTDTQYF. CDR3 DNA: TGTGCCAGCAGCTCAACTAGCGGTAGCACAGATACGCAGTATTTT.

The chain joins TRBV9 to TRBJ1-6; TRBD1 is a possible D gene (5 bases). V lost 0 bases to trimming and J lost 9 bases, with 10 bases between them. This CDR3 region has 14 residues. The germline CDR1 and CDR2 sequences are SGDLS and YYNGEE. The DNA for the CDR3 is TGTGCCAGCAGCGTAGGTTGGGACTCTTCACCCCTCCACTTT. Translation gives CASSVGWDSSPLHF.

DNA of the CDR3: TGTGCCAGCAGTGAAAAAGGATATGCTCGTGAGACCCAGTACTTC. It is translated as CASSEKGYARETQYF. The chain combines TRBV2 with TRBJ2-5; D is uncertain. The CDR3 runs to 15 residues. Germline CDR1 SNHLY, CDR2 FYNNEI. V lost 2 bases, J lost 5 bases, and 15 bases lay in between.

This chain connects TRBV7-9 to TRBJ1-5; D not certain. Per the germline V gene, CDR1 is SEHNR and CDR2 is FQNEAQ (reference sequence). V was pared by 3 bases and J by 1 base, with 4 bases between. This CDR3 spans 13 amino acids. The CDR3 DNA is TGTGCCAGCAGCTTGGAGAGCAATCAGCCCCAGCATTTT. This gives the protein CASSLESNQPQHF.

The V call is TRBV20-1, the J call TRBJ2-1; 9 bases align to TRBD2. The CDR3 has 15 residues. Losses at the gene ends were 6 bases for V and 4 bases for J; bases not matched to a gene: 10. CDR1 and CDR2 (germline): DFQATT, SNEGSKA (reference sequence). DNA for the CDR3: TGCAGTGCCCCGGAGATAGCGGGAGATTACAATGAGCAGTTCTTC. This encodes CSAPEIAGDYNEQFF.

The CDR3 DNA is TGTGCCAGCGTACCTCTAGGATCCTACAATGAGCAGTTCTTC. Amino acid sequence: CASVPLGSYNEQFF. The rearrangement links TRBV27 to TRBJ2-1, with unresolved D. Germline-derived CDR1 and CDR2 are MNHEY and SMNVEV (reference sequence). Trimming left V 8 bases short and J 1 base short, with 12 bases between. The CDR3 spans 14 residues.

The V gene is TRBV13, the J gene TRBJ2-3, with a tentative D call TRBD2 (6 bases). V was trimmed by 2 bases and J by 0 bases, leaving 18 bases between them. CDR1 is PRHDT, CDR2 FYEKMQ, per germline (reference sequence). This CDR3 region has 18 residues. The CDR3: CASSLNAGGSSSTDTQYF. CDR3 nucleotide sequence: TGTGCCAGCAGCTTAAATGCCGGGGGATCCTCTAGCACAGATACGCAGTATTTT.